This TCR beta chain was documented in a study of cytomegalovirus exposure and HLA in healthy donors. The overall study: Among the approximately 400 genotyped donors, just over 80% were placed in the Caucasian-associated ancestry cluster. Findings and limits, study-wide: Being indistinguishable, some V segments were excluded, TRBV6-2 and TRBV6-3 among them. Earlier results showed most TCR beta V segments being productive about 90% or about 30% of the time.

Of note for this clone: Antigen unknown.

The PCR ran on 60 Vbeta and 13 Jbeta primers. Some clones are missing from TCRdb's copy, which holds only in-frame ones; the method was immunoSEQ multiplex PCR. The data show 60,000 to 70,000 clones, with approximately 80% seen just once and around 2.9% held by the top ten. The CDR3 sequence is 12 residues long. The germline gives CDR1 MDHEN, CDR2 SYDVKM. V dropped 4 bases and J dropped 1 base, with 5 bases sitting between them. Material for sequencing was PBMCs. This clonotype was sampled from a woman in her twenties or thirties in good health and CMV-seronegative. The V gene is TRBV28, the J gene TRBJ2-7, with D hard to call. This CDR3 is CASSSPSYEQYF. CDR3 bases: TGTGCCAGCAGTTCCCCTTCCTACGAGCAGTACTTC.